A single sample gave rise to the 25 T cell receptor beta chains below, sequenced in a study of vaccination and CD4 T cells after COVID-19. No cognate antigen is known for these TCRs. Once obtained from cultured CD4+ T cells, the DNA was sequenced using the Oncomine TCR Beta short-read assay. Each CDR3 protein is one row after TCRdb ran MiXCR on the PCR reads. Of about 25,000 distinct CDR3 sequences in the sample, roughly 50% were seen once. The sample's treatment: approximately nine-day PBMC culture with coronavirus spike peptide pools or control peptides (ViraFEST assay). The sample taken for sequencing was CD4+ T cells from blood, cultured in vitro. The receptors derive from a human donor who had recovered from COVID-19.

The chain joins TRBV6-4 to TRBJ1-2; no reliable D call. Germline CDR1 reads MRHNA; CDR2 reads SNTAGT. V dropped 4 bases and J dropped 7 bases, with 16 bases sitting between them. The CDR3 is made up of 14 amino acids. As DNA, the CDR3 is TGTGCCAGCAGTGCGAGACAAAAATCGGGTGGCTACACCTTC. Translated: CASSARQKSGGYTF.

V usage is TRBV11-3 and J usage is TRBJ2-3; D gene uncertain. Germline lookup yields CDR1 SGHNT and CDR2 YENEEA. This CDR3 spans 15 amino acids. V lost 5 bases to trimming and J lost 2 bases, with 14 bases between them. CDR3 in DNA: TGTGCCAGCAGCCCTCGGCGCGCATCCACAGATACGCAGTATTTT. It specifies CASSPRRASTDTQYF.

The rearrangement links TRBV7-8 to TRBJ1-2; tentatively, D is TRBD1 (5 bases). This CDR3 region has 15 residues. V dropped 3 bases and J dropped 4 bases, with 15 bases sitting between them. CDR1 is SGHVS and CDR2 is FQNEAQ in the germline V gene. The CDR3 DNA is TGTGCCAGCAGCTTTTCAAGGGGATCGGTCTATGGCTACACCTTC. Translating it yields CASSFSRGSVYGYTF.

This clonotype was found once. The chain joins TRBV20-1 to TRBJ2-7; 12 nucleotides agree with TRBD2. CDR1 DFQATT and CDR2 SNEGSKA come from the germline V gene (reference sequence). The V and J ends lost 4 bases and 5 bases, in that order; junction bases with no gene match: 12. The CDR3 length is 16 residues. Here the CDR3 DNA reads TGCAGTGCTATGACTATGGAACTAGCGGGAGGCGACGAGCAGTACTTC. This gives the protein CSAMTMELAGGDEQYF.

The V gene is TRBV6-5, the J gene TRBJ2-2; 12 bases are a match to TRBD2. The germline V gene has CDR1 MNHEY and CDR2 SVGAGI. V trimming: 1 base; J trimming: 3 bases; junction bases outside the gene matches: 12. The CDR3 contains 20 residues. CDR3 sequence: CASSYFPRTSGASYTGELFF. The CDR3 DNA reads TGTGCCAGCAGTTACTTCCCACGGACTAGCGGGGCGTCCTACACCGGGGAGCTGTTTTTT.

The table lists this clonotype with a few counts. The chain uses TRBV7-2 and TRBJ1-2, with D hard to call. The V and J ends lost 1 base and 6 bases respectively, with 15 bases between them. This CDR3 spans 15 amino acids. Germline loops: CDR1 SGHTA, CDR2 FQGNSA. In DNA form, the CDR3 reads TGTGCCAGCAGCTTAGTTCTCTCCCATTCGGATGGCTACACCTTC. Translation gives CASSLVLSHSDGYTF.

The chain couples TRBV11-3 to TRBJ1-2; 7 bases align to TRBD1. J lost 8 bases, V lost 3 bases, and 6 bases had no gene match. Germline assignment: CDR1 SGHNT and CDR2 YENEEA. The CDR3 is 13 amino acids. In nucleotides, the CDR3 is TGTGCCAGCAGCTTTCAGGGGGGTAGCGGCTACACCTTC. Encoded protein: CASSFQGGSGYTF.

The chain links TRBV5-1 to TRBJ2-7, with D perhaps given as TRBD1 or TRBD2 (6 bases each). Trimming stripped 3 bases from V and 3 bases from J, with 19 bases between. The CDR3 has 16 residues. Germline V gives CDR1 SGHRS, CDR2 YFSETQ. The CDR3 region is CASSSVPSGGLYEQYF. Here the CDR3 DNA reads TGCGCCAGCAGCTCCGTACCCTCCGGGGGCCTCTACGAGCAGTACTTC.

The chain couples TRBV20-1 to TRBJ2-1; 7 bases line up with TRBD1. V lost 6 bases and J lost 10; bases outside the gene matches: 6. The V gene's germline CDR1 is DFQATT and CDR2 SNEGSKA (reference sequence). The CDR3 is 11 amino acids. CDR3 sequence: CSAPDRREQFF. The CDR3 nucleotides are TGCAGTGCGCCGGACAGGAGGGAGCAGTTCTTC.

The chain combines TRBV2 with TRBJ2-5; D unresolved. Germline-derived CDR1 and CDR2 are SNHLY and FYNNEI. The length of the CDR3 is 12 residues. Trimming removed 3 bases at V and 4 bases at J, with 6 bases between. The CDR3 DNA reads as TGTGCCAGCAGTGAGTGGGGAGAGACCCAGTACTTC. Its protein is CASSEWGETQYF.

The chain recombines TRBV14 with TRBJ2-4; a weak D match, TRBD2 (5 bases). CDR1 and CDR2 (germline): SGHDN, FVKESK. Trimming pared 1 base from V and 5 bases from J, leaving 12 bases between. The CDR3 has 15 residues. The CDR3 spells CASSQVQAGQNIQYF. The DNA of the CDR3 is TGTGCCAGCAGCCAAGTTCAGGCGGGCCAAAACATTCAGTACTTC.

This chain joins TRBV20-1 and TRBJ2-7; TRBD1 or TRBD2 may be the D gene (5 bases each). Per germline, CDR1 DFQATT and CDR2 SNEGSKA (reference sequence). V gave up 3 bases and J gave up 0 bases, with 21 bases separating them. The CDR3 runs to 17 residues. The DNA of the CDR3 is TGCAGTGCTAGCGATACTGTCCGGGACGTGAGCTCCTACGAGCAGTACTTC. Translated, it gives CSASDTVRDVSSYEQYF.

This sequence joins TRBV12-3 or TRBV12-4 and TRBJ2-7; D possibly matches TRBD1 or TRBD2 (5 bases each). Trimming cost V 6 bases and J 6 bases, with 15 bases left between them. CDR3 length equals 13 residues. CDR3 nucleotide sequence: TGTGCCAGCAGCCTCCCCGCAGGGAGCGAGCAGTACTTC. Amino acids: CASSLPAGSEQYF.

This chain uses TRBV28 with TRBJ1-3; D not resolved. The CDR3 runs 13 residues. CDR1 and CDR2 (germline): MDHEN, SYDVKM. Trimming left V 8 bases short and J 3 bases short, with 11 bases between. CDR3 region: CASQYRDGNTIYF. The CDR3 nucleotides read TGTGCCAGCCAGTACAGAGATGGAAACACCATATATTTT.

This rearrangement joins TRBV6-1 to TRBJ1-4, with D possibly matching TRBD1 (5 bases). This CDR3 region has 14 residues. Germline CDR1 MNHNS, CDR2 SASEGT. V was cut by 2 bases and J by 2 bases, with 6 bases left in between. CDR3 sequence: CASSEPGTNEKLFF. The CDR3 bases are TGTGCCAGCAGTGAACCAGGGACTAATGAAAAACTGTTTTTT.

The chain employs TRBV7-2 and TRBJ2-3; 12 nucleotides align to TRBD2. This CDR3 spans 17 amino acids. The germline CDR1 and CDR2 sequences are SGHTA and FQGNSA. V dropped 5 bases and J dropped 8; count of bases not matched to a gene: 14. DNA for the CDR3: TGTGCCAGCAGCGTCGGACTAGCGGGACTACACTCGGGTACGCAGTATTTT. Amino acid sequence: CASSVGLAGLHSGTQYF.

CDR3 protein: CASSLVTGQGHHEQYF. The CDR3 DNA reads as TGTGCCAGCAGCTTGGTTACGGGACAGGGGCACCACGAGCAGTACTTC. The chain recombines TRBV11-1 with TRBJ2-7, with TRBD1 matching over 10 bases. There are 16 residues in the CDR3. Trimming cost V 3 bases and J 5 bases; bases outside gene matches: 10. The germline V gene encodes CDR1 SGHAT and CDR2 FQDESV (reference sequence).

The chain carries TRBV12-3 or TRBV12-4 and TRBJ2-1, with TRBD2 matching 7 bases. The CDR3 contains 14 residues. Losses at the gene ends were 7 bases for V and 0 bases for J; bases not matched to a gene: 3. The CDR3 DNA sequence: TGTGCCAGCATGGGCGGGGGCTCCTACAATGAGCAGTTCTTC. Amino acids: CASMGGGSYNEQFF.

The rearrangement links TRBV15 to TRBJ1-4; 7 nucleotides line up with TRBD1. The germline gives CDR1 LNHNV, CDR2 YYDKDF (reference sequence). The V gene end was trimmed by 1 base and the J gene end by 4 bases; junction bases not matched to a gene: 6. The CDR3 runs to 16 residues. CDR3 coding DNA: TGTGCCACCAGCAGAGCACCGGGACAGAGTAATGAAAAACTGTTTTTT. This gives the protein CATSRAPGQSNEKLFF.

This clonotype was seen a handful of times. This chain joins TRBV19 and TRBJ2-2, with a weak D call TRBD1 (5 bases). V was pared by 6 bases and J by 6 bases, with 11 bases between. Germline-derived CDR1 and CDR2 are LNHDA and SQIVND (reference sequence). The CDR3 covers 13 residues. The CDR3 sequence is CASRTATAGELFF. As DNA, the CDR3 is TGTGCCAGTAGGACGGCGACAGCCGGGGAGCTGTTTTTT.

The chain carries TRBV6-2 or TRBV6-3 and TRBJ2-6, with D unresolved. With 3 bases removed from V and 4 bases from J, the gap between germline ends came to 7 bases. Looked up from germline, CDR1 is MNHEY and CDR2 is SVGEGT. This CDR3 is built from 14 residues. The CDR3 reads CASSYPPGANVLTF. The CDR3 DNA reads TGTGCCAGCAGTTATCCGCCCGGGGCCAACGTCCTGACTTTC.

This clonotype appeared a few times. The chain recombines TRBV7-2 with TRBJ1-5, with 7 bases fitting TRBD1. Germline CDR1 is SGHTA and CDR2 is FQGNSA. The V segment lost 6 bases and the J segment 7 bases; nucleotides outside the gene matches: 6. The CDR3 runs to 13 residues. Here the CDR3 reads CASSYRGKQPQHF. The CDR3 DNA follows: TGTGCCAGCAGTTACAGGGGAAAGCAGCCCCAGCATTTT.

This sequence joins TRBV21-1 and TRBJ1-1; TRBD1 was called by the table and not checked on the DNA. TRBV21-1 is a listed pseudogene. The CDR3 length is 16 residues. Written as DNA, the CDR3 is TGTGCCAGCACCTACCCCCGGGCCGGGGTGAACACTGAAGCTTTCTTT. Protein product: CASTYPRAGVNTEAFF.

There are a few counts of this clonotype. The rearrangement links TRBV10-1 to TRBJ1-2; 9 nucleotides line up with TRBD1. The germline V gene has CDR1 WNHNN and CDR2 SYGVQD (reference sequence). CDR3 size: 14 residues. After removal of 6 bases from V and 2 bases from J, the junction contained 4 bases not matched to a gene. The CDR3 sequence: CASSPGTGNYGYTF. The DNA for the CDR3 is TGCGCCAGCAGCCCCGGGACAGGGAACTATGGCTACACCTTC.

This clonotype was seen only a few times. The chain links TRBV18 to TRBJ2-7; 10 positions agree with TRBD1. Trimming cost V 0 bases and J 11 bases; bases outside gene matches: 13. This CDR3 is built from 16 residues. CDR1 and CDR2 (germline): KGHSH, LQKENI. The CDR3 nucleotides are TGTGCCAGCTCACCACCGTCGTGGGACAGGGGCGAGCAAAAGTACTTC. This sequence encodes CASSPPSWDRGEQKYF.